Each of the 17 T cell receptor beta chains below was sequenced from the same sample in a study of blood T cell repertoires in COVID-19. Profiling relied on immunoSEQ multiplex PCR, and the TCRdb table lists in-frame clones only, not all of them. Here the sample spans hundreds of thousands of clones, roughly 90% being singletons. The sample consisted of PBMCs or T cells enriched from blood (not recorded which). These receptors were collected from a woman between 25 and 40 years old who had recovered from COVID-19.

This chain connects TRBV27 to TRBJ1-2, with 7 bases lining up with TRBD1. CDR3 size: 14 residues. J lost 5 bases, V lost 5 bases, and 8 bases had no gene match. Germline-derived CDR1 and CDR2 are MNHEY and SMNVEV (reference sequence). This CDR3 is CASSPWTGFYGYTF. The CDR3 DNA reads TGTGCCAGCAGTCCCTGGACAGGATTTTATGGCTACACCTTC.

V gene TRBV27 combines with J gene TRBJ1-1; D unresolved. CDR1 MNHEY and CDR2 SMNVEV come from the germline V gene (reference sequence). The CDR3 has 12 residues. Deletions cut 3 bases from V and 8 bases from J, with 10 bases between. The CDR3 DNA reads as TGTGCCAGCAGTTTCCCAACGGGGGAAGCTTTCTTT. This gives the protein CASSFPTGEAFF.

The chain combines TRBV4-1 with TRBJ2-1; TRBD2 aligns across 14 bases. There are 15 residues in the CDR3. CDR1 is MGHRA and CDR2 is YSYEKL in the germline V gene. Trimming took 2 bases from V and 12 from J; bases not matched to a gene: 6. In DNA, the CDR3 is TGCGCCAGCAGCCAACGACTAGCGGGAGGGCCTTGGCAGTTCTTC. As protein: CASSQRLAGGPWQFF.

The V and J genes are TRBV20-1 and TRBJ1-5; tentatively, D is TRBD1 (6 bases). The CDR3 runs to 16 residues. Trimming removed 3 bases from V and 1 base from J, with 16 bases in between. CDR1 and CDR2 from the germline V gene are DFQATT and SNEGSKA (reference sequence). CDR3 bases: TGCAGTGCTAGTGAGGGGGGGGTATACAGCAATCAGCCCCAGCATTTT. This translates into CSASEGGVYSNQPQHF.

This clone was detected once. The V call is TRBV11-2, the J call TRBJ1-5; 10 nucleotides agree with TRBD1. The V gene end was trimmed by 5 bases and the J gene end by 6 bases; junction bases not matched to a gene: 10. CDR3 length: 16 amino acids. Germline V gives CDR1 SGHAT, CDR2 FQNNGV. The CDR3 nucleotides read TGTGCCAGCAGCACCGGGACAGGGGTTCCCAGTCAGCCCCAGCATTTT. It encodes CASSTGTGVPSQPQHF.

The chain's CDR3 is CASSLRWQVEAFF. DNA for the CDR3: TGTGCCAGCAGCTTGAGGTGGCAGGTCGAAGCTTTCTTT. This rearrangement joins TRBV5-8 to TRBJ1-1; no clear D. Germline V gives CDR1 SGHTS, CDR2 YDEGEE. The V end lost 1 base, the J end lost 8 bases, and 12 bases lay between the germline ends. This CDR3 spans 13 amino acids.

This clone has only one observation. CDR3 in amino acids: CASSQLDGGGNTIYF. The DNA for the CDR3 is TGCGCCAGCAGCCAACTCGACGGCGGTGGAAACACCATATATTTT. J is TRBJ1-3 and V is TRBV4-3; unclear D gene. The V end lost 2 bases, the J end lost 3 bases, and 11 bases lay between the germline ends. The germline gives CDR1 LGHNA, CDR2 YSLEER. The CDR3 has 15 amino acids.

The rearrangement joins TRBV4-3 to TRBJ1-5; a weak D match, TRBD1 (6 bases). This CDR3 comprises 15 residues. Germline CDR1 LGHNA, CDR2 YSLEER. Trimming stripped 0 bases from V and 6 bases from J, with 12 bases between. The CDR3: CASSQEKQGFQPQHF. The CDR3 coding sequence is TGCGCCAGCAGCCAAGAAAAACAGGGCTTTCAGCCCCAGCATTTT.

The chain couples TRBV4-1 to TRBJ2-7; TRBD2 might be the D (7 bases). Deletions cut 0 bases from V and 1 base from J, with 16 bases between. The CDR3 contains 17 residues. Germline CDR1 MGHRA, CDR2 YSYEKL. The CDR3 protein is CASSQDQFGGQSYEQYF. CDR3 nucleotide sequence: TGCGCCAGCAGCCAAGATCAGTTCGGGGGGCAGTCCTACGAGCAGTACTTC.

The rearrangement links TRBV7-9 to TRBJ1-4; tentatively, D is TRBD1 (6 bases). The CDR3 runs to 14 residues. Per the germline V gene, CDR1 is SEHNR and CDR2 is FQNEAQ (reference sequence). The ends were cut back, 5 bases at V and 8 bases at J, with 15 bases in the middle. The DNA of the CDR3 is TGTGCCAGCAGCCACTACAGGGAAGGAGAAAAACTGTTTTTT. Its protein product is CASSHYREGEKLFF.

In its sample, this clone was seen a few times. The chain combines TRBV9 with TRBJ2-1, with 8 bases aligning to TRBD2. The CDR3 spans 15 residues. Germline V gene data show CDR1 as SGDLS and CDR2 as YYNGEE. The ends lost 4 bases at V and 5 bases at J; junction bases unmatched: 8. CDR3 sequence (DNA): TGTGCCAGCAGCCAAATGGGGACTAGAGACAATGAGCAGTTCTTC. Translation: CASSQMGTRDNEQFF.

This clone was seen more than once but under ten times. CDR3 region: CASSFSRGEQYF. Here the CDR3 DNA reads TGTGCCAGCAGTTTTTCTAGGGGCGAGCAGTACTTC. The genes are TRBV12-3 or TRBV12-4 and TRBJ2-7, with D maybe TRBD1 (5 bases). This CDR3 comprises 12 residues. V was clipped by 3 bases and J by 6 bases, with 9 bases between them.

V usage is TRBV28 and J usage is TRBJ1-5, with 8 bases fitting TRBD1. The germline CDR1 and CDR2 sequences are MDHEN and SYDVKM. V was pared by 4 bases and J by 0 bases, with 8 bases of the junction left unmatched. There are 17 residues in the CDR3. DNA for the CDR3: TGTGCCAGCAGTTCCAGACAGGGGCCGTCTAGCAATCAGCCCCAGCATTTT. Translated: CASSSRQGPSSNQPQHF.

The chain couples TRBV27 to TRBJ2-3, with 9 bases that match TRBD1. Trimming at V came to 6 bases and at J to 2 bases, leaving 9 bases not matched to a gene. The germline V gene encodes CDR1 MNHEY and CDR2 SMNVEV (reference sequence). The CDR3 contains 16 residues. In DNA form, the CDR3 reads TGTGCCAGCAGGATACAGGGGGCAATTTTCACAGATACGCAGTATTTT. The encoded protein is CASRIQGAIFTDTQYF.

The CDR3 DNA sequence: TGCGCCAGCAGCCACGATCCAGGGGGCAGGGATACTGAAGCTTTCTTT. This gives the protein CASSHDPGGRDTEAFF. The chain joins TRBV4-1 to TRBJ1-1, with TRBD1 matching 8 bases. In germline, CDR1 is MGHRA, CDR2 YSYEKL. The V segment lost 3 bases and the J segment 5 bases; nucleotides outside the gene matches: 11. The CDR3 consists of 16 residues.

V gene TRBV25-1 combines with J gene TRBJ2-5, with a weak D call TRBD2 (5 bases). The CDR3 extends over 15 amino acids. V gave up 6 bases and J gave up 2 bases, with 16 bases separating them. Looked up from germline, CDR1 is MGHDK and CDR2 is SYGVNS. The CDR3 protein is CASRVGGSTQETQYF. CDR3 DNA: TGTGCCAGCAGGGTCGGCGGGTCTACACAAGAGACCCAGTACTTC.

This chain joins TRBV21-1 and TRBJ1-1; TRBD1 reflects the table's D call only, with no check against the DNA. TRBV21-1 has pseudogene status. This CDR3 is 15 amino acids long. CDR3 in amino acids: CASSKVYRKNTEAFF. In DNA form, the CDR3 reads TGTGCCAGCAGCAAAGTGTACAGGAAGAACACTGAAGCTTTCTTT.